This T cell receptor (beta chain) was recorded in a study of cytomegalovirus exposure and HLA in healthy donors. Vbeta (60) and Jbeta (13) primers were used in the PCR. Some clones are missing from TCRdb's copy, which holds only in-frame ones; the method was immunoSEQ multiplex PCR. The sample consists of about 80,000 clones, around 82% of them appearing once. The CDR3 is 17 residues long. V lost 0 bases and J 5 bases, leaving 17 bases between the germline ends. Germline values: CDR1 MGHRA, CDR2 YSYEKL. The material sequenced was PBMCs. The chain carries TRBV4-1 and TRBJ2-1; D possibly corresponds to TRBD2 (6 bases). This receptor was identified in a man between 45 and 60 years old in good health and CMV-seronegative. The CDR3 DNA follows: TGCGCCAGCAGCCAAGAAGCCAGCGGGCACCCCGACAATGAGCAGTTCTTC. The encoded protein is CASSQEASGHPDNEQFF.